This entry features one TCR beta chain sequence. The CDR3 is 12 residues long. V shed 4 bases and J shed 3 bases, with 7 bases lying between them. Germline CDR1 reads GTSNPN; CDR2 reads SVGIG (reference sequence). The treatment here: some 20 received Ad26.COV2.S at low or high dose, single or two shots; about 5 received placebo; per-sample allocation not given. Sampling was done on day 63 after the first vaccine or placebo injection. The study used a vaccine consisting of an Ad26 vector that expressed Wuhan-strain SARS-CoV-2 spike. The data derive from a study of Ad26.COV2.S vaccination and SARS-CoV-2 variants. The repertoire was sequenced with immunoSEQ multiplex PCR; TCRdb's copy has only in-frame clones and lacks some. The sample lists about 350,000 clones, around nine tenths occurring once.

The sample was peripheral blood, taken in a trial of Ad26.COV2.S vaccine versus placebo. This TCR was recovered from a person aged 18 to 65 who received the Ad26.COV2.S COVID-19 vaccine or a placebo. V and J are TRBV30 and TRBJ2-1; D is perhaps TRBD2 (6 bases). The CDR3 sequence is CAWTDYYNEQFF. The CDR3 nucleotides are TGTGCCTGGACGGACTACTACAATGAGCAGTTCTTC.